The 3 T cell receptor beta chains presented below share a single source sample, sequenced in a study of blood T cell repertoires in COVID-19. TCRdb's table, derived via immunoSEQ multiplex PCR, lists solely in-frame clones and lacks some. The data show under 250,000 clones, about four fifths seen once. The source material was peripheral blood. Every receptor here comes from a woman in her forties or fifties with acute or convalescent COVID-19.

CDR3 sequence (DNA): TGTGCCAGCAGTTCCCCTCGGCAGCGGGAGGGCCTCTATGAGCAGTTCTTC. It is translated as CASSSPRQREGLYEQFF. The rearrangement uses TRBV28 and TRBJ2-1, with TRBD2 identical over 10 bases. J gave up 8 bases and V 4 bases, and 14 bases lay outside the gene matches. Germline loops: CDR1 MDHEN, CDR2 SYDVKM. The CDR3 is made up of 17 amino acids.

The rearrangement uses TRBV6-5 and TRBJ2-1; D is uncertain. This CDR3 has 16 residues. V was clipped by 2 bases and J by 0 bases, with 11 bases between them. The V gene's germline CDR1 is MNHEY and CDR2 SVGAGI. CDR3 nucleotides: TGTGCCAGCAGTTACGATGGAAGGAGCTCCTACAATGAGCAGTTCTTC. The encoded protein is CASSYDGRSSYNEQFF.

V gene TRBV24-1 combines with J gene TRBJ2-3; TRBD1 matches 7 bases. The CDR3 loop spans 19 amino acids. The V gene's germline CDR1 is KGHDR and CDR2 SFDVKD. V lost 3 bases, J lost 0 bases, and 14 bases stayed unmatched. The CDR3 DNA reads as TGTGCCACCAGTGATCCTTCTTCCGGGACAGCCTCTAGCACAGATACGCAGTATTTT. It is translated as CATSDPSSGTASSTDTQYF.